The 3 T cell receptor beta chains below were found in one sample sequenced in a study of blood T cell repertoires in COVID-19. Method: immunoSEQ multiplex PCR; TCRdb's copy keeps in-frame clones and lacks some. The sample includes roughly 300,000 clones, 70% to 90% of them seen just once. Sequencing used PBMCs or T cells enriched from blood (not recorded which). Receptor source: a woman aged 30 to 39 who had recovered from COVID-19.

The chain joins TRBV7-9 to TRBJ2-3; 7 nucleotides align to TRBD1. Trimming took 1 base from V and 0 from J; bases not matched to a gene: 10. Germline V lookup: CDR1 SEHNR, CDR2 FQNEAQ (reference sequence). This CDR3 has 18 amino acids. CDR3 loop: CASSLGATGKPSTDTQYF. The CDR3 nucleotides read TGTGCCAGCAGCTTAGGGGCGACAGGGAAACCTAGCACAGATACGCAGTATTTT.

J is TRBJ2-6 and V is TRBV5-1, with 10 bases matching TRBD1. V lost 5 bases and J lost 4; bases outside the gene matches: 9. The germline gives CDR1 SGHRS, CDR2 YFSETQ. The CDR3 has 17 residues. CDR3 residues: CASRPGTGVSGANVLTF. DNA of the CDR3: TGCGCCAGCAGACCCGGGACAGGGGTGTCCGGGGCCAACGTCCTGACTTTC.

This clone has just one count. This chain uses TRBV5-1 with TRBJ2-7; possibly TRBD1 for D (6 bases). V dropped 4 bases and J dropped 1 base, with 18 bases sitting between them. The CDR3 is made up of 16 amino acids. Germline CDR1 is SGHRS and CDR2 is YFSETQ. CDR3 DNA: TGCGCCAGCAGCGGGTCTCGGGACACCTTATCCTACGAGCAGTACTTC. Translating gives CASSGSRDTLSYEQYF.